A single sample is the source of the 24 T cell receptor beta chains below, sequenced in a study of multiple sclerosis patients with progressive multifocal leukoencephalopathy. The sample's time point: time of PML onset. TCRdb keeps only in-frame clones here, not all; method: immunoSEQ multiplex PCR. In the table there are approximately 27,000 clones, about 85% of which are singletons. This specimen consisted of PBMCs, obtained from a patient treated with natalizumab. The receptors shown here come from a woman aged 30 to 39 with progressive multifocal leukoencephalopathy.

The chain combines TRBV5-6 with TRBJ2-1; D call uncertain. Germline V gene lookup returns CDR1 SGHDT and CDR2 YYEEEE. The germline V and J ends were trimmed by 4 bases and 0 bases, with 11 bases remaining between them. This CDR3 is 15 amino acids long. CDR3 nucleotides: TGTGCCAGCAGCCCAGACTCGCTCTCCTACAATGAGCAGTTCTTC. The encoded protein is CASSPDSLSYNEQFF.

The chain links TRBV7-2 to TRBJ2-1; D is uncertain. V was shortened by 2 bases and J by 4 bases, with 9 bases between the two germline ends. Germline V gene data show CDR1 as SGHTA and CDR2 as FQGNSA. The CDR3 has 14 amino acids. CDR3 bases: TGTGCCAGCAGCTTAATGGTCAGATACAATGAGCAGTTCTTC. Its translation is CASSLMVRYNEQFF. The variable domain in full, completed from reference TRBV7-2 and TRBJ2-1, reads GAGVSQSPSNKVTEKGKDVELRCDPISGHTALYWYRQSLGQGLEFLIYFQGNSAPDKSGLPSDRFSAERTGGSVSTLTIQRTQQEDSAVYLCASSLMVRYNEQFFGPGTRLTVL.

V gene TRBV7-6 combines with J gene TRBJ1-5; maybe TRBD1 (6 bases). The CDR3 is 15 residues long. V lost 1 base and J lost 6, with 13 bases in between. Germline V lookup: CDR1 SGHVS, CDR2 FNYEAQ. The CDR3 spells CASSLGRGVGQPQHF. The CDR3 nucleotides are TGTGCCAGCAGCTTAGGTAGGGGGGTAGGTCAGCCCCAGCATTTT.

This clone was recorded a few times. The CDR3: CASSPNGRSNTGELFF. CDR3 nucleotides: TGTGCCAGCAGCCCCAACGGAAGATCCAACACCGGGGAGCTGTTTTTT. The rearrangement joins TRBV5-6 to TRBJ2-2; D is ambiguous. The CDR3 runs 16 residues. The V end lost 4 bases, the J end lost 2 bases, and 15 bases lay between the germline ends. The germline CDR1 and CDR2 sequences are SGHDT and YYEEEE.

The chain's CDR3 is CASSLMGAGNTEAFF. The CDR3 nucleotides read TGTGCCAGCAGTTTAATGGGGGCGGGGAACACTGAAGCTTTCTTT. The rearrangement uses TRBV28 and TRBJ1-1; possible D gene TRBD1, 6 bases. Trimming removed 2 bases from V and 1 base from J, with 11 bases in between. CDR1 MDHEN and CDR2 SYDVKM come from the germline V gene. The CDR3 has 15 amino acids. Drawing the rest from reference TRBV28 and TRBJ1-1, the complete variable domain is DVKVTQSSRYLVKRTGEKVFLECVQDMDHENMFWYRQDPGLGLRLIYFSYDVKMKEKGDIPEGYSVSREKKERFSLILESASTNQTSMYLCASSLMGAGNTEAFFGQGTRLTVV.

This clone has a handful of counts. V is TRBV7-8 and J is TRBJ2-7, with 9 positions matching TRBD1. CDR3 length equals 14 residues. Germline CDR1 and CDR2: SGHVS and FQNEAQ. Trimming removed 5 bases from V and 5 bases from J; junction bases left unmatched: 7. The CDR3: CASSPGTGMNEQYF. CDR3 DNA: TGTGCCAGCAGCCCGGGGACAGGGATGAACGAGCAGTACTTC.

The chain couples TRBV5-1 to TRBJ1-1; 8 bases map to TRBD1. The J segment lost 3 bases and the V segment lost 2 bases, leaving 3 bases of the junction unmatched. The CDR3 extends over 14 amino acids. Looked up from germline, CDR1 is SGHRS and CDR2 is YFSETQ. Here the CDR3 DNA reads TGCGCCAGCAGCTTTGGACAGGGTTACACTGAAGCTTTCTTT. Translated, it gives CASSFGQGYTEAFF.

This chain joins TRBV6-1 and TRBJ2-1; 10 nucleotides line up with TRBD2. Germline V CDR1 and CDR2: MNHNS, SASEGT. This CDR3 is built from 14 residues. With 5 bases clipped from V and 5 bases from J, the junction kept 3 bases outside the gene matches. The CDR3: CASSRLAGDNEQFF. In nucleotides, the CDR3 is TGTGCCAGCAGTCGGCTAGCGGGGGACAATGAGCAGTTCTTC.

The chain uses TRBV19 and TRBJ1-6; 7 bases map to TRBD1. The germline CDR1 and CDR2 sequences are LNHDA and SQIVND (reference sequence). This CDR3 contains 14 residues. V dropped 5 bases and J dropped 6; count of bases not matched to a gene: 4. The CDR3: CASSYRGVNSPLHF. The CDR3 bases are TGTGCCAGTAGTTACAGGGGCGTTAATTCACCCCTCCACTTT.

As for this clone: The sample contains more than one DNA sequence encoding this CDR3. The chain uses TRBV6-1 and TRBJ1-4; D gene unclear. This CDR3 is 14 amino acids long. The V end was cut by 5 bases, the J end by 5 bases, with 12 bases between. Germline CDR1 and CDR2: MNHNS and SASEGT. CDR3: CASSQGRQNEKLFF. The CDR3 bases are TGTGCCAGCAGTCAAGGACGGCAAAATGAAAAACTGTTTTTT.

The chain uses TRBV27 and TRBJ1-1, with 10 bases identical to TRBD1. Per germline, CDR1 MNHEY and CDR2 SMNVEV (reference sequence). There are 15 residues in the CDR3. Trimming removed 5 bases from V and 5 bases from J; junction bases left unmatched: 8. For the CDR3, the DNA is TGTGCCAGCAGTACCATCCGGGACAGGGGTACTGAAGCTTTCTTT. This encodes CASSTIRDRGTEAFF.

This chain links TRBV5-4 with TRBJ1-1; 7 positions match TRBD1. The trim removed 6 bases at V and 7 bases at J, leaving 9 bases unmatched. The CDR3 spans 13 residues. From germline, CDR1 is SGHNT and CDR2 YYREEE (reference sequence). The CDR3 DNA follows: TGTGCCAGCACCCTTCCAGGGACAGATGAAGCTTTCTTT. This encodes CASTLPGTDEAFF.

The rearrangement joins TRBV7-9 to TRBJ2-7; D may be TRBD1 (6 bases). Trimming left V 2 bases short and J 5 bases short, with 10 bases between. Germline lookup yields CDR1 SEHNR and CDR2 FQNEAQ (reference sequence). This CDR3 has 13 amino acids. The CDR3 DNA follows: TGTGCCAGCAGCTTAACAGGGTACAACGAGCAGTACTTC. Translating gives CASSLTGYNEQYF.

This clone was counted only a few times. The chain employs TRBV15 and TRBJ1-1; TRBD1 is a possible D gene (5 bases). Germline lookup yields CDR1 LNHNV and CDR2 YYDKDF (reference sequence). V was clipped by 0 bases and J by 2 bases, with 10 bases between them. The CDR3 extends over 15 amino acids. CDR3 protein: CATSRDLGENTEAFF. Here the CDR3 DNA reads TGTGCCACCAGCAGAGATCTGGGGGAAAACACTGAAGCTTTCTTT.

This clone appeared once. CDR3 sequence reads: CAWGREINEKLFF. As DNA, the CDR3 is TGTGCCTGGGGACGGGAGATTAATGAAAAACTGTTTTTT. V and J are TRBV30 and TRBJ1-4; D gene uncertain. This CDR3 comprises 13 residues. V was cut by 5 bases and J by 4 bases, with 11 bases left in between. CDR1 is GTSNPN, CDR2 SVGIG, per germline (reference sequence).

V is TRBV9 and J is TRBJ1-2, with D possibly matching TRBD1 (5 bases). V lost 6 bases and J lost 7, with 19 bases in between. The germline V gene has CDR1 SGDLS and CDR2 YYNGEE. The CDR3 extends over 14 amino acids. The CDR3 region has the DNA TGTGCCAGCAACCCGTTCGTAGGGGCTAGTGGCTACACCTTC. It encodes CASNPFVGASGYTF.

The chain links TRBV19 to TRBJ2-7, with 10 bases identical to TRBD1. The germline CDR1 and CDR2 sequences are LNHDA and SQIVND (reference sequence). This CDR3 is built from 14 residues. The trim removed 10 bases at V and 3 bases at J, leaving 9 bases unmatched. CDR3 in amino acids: CAIPPGTGVYEQYF. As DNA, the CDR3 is TGTGCCATCCCCCCCGGGACAGGGGTCTACGAGCAGTACTTC.

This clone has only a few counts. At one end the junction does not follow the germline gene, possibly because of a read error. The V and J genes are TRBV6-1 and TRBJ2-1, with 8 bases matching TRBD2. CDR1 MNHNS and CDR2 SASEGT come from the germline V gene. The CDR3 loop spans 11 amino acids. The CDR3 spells CASSSGLEAIF. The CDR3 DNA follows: TGTGCCAGCAGTTCGGGACTAGAGGCGATCTTC.

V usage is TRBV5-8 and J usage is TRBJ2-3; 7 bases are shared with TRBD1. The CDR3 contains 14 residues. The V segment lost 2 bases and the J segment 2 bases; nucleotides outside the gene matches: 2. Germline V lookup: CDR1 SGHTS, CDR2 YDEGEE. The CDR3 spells CASSFRGSTDTQYF. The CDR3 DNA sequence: TGTGCCAGCAGCTTCAGGGGGTCCACAGATACGCAGTATTTT.

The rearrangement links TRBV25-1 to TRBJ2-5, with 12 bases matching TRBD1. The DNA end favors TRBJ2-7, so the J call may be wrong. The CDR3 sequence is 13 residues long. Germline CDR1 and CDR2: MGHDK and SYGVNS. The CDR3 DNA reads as TGTGCCGTCGGGACAGGGGGCTTCTACGAGCAGTACTTC. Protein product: CAVGTGGFYEQYF.

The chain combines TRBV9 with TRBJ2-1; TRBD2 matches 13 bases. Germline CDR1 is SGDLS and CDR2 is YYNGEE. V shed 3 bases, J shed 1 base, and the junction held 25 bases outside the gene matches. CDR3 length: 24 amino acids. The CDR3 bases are TGTGCCAGCAGCGACCCCAGACTCTCTCCGTCCGGGACTAGCGGGAAGACGTCCTACAATGAGCAGTTCTTC. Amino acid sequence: CASSDPRLSPSGTSGKTSYNEQFF.

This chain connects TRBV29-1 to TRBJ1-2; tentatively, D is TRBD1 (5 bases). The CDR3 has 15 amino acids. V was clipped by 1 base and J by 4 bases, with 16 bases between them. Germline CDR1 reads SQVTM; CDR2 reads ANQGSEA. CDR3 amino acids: CSVEGPGEEGYGYTF. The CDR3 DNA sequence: TGCAGCGTTGAAGGTCCGGGGGAAGAAGGCTATGGCTACACCTTC.

The CDR3 nucleotides are TGCGCCAGCAGCCAAGATGGCCGCGGAGGGGATACGCAGTATTTT. Protein: CASSQDGRGGDTQYF. This chain joins TRBV4-3 and TRBJ2-3; TRBD2 might be the D (6 bases). The CDR3 is made up of 15 amino acids. Germline V gene data show CDR1 as LGHNA and CDR2 as YSLEER. The V gene lost 0 bases and the J gene lost 6 bases, with 13 bases spanning the gap.

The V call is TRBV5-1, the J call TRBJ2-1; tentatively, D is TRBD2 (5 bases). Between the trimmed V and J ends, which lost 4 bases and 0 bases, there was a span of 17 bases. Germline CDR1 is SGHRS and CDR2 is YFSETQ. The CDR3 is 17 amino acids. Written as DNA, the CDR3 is TGCGCCAGCAGCGTCTTGGGAGCGGCGAACTCCTACAATGAGCAGTTCTTC. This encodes CASSVLGAANSYNEQFF.